The entry below describes one T cell receptor beta chain. Using immunoSEQ multiplex PCR, the repertoire was profiled, and TCRdb retains in-frame clones only, with some absent. The data contain hundreds of thousands of clones, around 86% of them singletons. This specimen comes from a study of blood T cell repertoires in COVID-19. The overall study: T cells, B-cell-depleted T cells, or PBMCs provided the cDNA or gDNA that served as material.

The CDR3 contains 14 residues. In germline, CDR1 is MNHEY, CDR2 SVGAGI. V gave up 2 bases and J gave up 9 bases, with 14 bases separating them. Sequenced: peripheral blood. The clonotype originates from a woman aged 60-70 years with active or convalescent COVID-19. This rearrangement joins TRBV6-5 to TRBJ2-1, with D perhaps TRBD1 (6 bases). DNA for the CDR3: TGTGCCAGCAGTTACCTGGCAGGGGCGGGTGAGCAGTTCTTC. Residues: CASSYLAGAGEQFF.